This TCR beta chain stems from a study of blood T cell repertoires in COVID-19 (dated by TCRdb to the early 2020s). Study-level background: Samples from collaborators originated in the United States, Italy and Spain and spanned both the acute and convalescent phases of COVID-19. The material from the prospective study consisted of cDNA or gDNA derived from T cells, B-cell-depleted T cells, or PBMCs. Subjects who had been exposed to COVID-19, were actively infected with it, or had recovered from it provided the deeply sampled blood TCRbeta repertoires that made up the dataset. The repertoires were made available in a free public database intended to serve as a resource for research on the immune response to SARS-CoV-2. Samples were obtained from the ongoing ImmuneRACE study (first 160 participants) and from some 1,300 subjects provided by 6 global collaborators. Sample metadata almost always included a de-identified subject ID, COVID-19 status, age in years and sex. Where available, HLA class I and class II types were taken from metadata supplied by the sample provider and were not determined by assay-based typing. Overall results and qualifications from the work: Clinical and demographic metadata were provided uncurated, with the amount varying by source and participant.

At one collaborating source in Seattle, patients were enrolled during active infection and were followed longitudinally through the course of disease. The collaborating institutions used their own protocols to collect whole blood in K2EDTA tubes. For TCRbeta analysis, collaborators shipped samples in one of three forms: frozen whole blood, isolated PBMCs, or DNA extracted from either of those sample types. A word on this clone: Its antigen has not been determined. Base quality data are lacking; no much larger clone is found one base away.

TCRbeta CDR3 regions were amplified from genomic DNA using the immunoSEQ Assay, a bias-controlled multiplex PCR. In the authors' own workflow: The number of nucleated cells in each sample was estimated from the amplification of reference gene primers within the assay. To quantify the absolute abundance of each unique TCRbeta CDR3 rearrangement, sequence reads were collapsed and filtered. Productive Simpson clonality was computed per sample as the square root of Simpson's diversity index over productive rearrangements. TCRdb holds this immuneACCESS table with in-frame rearrangements only. Some clones are missing; in checked studies, unresolved V genes explain under half, and the rest has no known cause. V and J calls and clone size are those listed in that table; D and trimming were worked out from the DNA. In this sample the table shows around 200,000 clones, 83% of which occur a single time. The top ten clonotypes cover around 1.3% of the sample.

This TCR was sampled from a woman aged 25 to 39 with COVID-19, enrolled during active disease. Sequencing input: peripheral blood.

CDR3 loop: CASSISILGQNTEAFF. The DNA sequence is as follows: TGTGCCAGTAGTATAAGTATCCTGGGACAGAACACTGAAGCTTTCTTT. Recombination joined TRBV19 with TRBJ1-1; the D gene is possibly TRBD1, with 6 bases matching. The CDR3 spans 16 residues, from the cysteine through the phenylalanine. Only the CDR3 part of the read is kept: 48 bases, read in frame from the first base. V sheds 2 bases and J sheds 1 base, leaving 14 bases between their ends. As encoded in the germline V gene (reference sequence), CDR1 is LNHDA while CDR2 is SQIVND.